A selection of T cell receptor beta chains follows, all from one sample in a study of cytomegalovirus exposure and HLA in healthy donors. The method was immunoSEQ multiplex PCR; TCRdb's version includes in-frame clones alone and lacks a portion of them. The sample has about 160,000 clones, 86% seen once; the top ten hold roughly 2%. The sample consisted of PBMCs. These TCRs come from a woman aged 18-30 years in good health and CMV-seronegative. Each CDR3 is given with its conserved first and last residue.

cdr3_length	v_call	cdr3_aa
14	TRBV18	CASSPRGGTDTQYF
15	TRBV27	CASSYGGVWGTEAFF
16	TRBV2	CASSKLPGQGGQPQHF
16	TRBV6-1	CASSEGSGGFAGELFF
19	TRBV2	CASSEGAGGSSGGAYEQYF
13	TRBV6-1	CASERNSYNEQFF
16	TRBV29-1	CSVIRGLRAGRYSRFF
15	TRBV6-1	CASSEALNRPYGYTF
13	TRBV5-1	CASSLQVQETQYF
15	TRBV19	CASTETGGSGNTIYF
15	TRBV7-6	CASSHWGQGRTEAFF
15	TRBV28	CASSFQPLEEQPQHF
17	TRBV28	CASYGSGPGQGFGELFF
16	TRBV7-9	CASLYGREGRKNEQFF
14	TRBV29-1	CSVGYGQAGETQYF
12	TRBV30	CAFDRVNNEQYF
12	TRBV4-1	CASSQPGAEAFF
14	TRBV7-9	CASSPPPGNTEAFF
13	TRBV28	CASKGLANTEAFF
13	TRBV19	CASQDRGNYGYTF
17	TRBV7-2	CASSLAMASRRNSPLHF
14	TRBV19	CASSISSWNTEAFF
14	TRBV27	CASKQGAVSAEAFF
14	TRBV28	CASSPHPLPYEQYF
14	TRBV19	CASQRNHRVNEQFF
15	TRBV30	CAWSVDPVQGYEQYF
15	TRBV9	CASSGTSGRGSEQYF
15	TRBV6-1	CASSGSGGSSYEQYF
14	TRBV6-5	CASSYGSADYGYTF
13	TRBV11-2	CASSLVLGDGYTF
14	TRBV18	CASSPPLGANEQFF
12	TRBV5-6	CASSFGEDTQYF
14	TRBV7-8	CASSLGGFGNTQYF
13	TRBV2	CASSAVGHYEQYF
13	TRBV15	CATTLGSGTEAFF
14	TRBV30	CAWGTSGGSGELFF
14	TRBV19	CASTWDRGGTEAFF